Listed here are 27 T cell receptor beta chains from one sample, sequenced in a study of CD8 T cells in ankylosing spondylitis. TCRdb re-derived calls from the 5' RACE reads in MiXCR, one entry per CDR3 protein. Here the sample spans about 39,000 distinct CDR3 sequences, 10% to 13% being singletons. Sequenced material: blood, either unsorted or a sorted T cell fraction (not recorded which). The receptors were gathered from a male donor with ankylosing spondylitis or in good health (not recorded which).

In regard to this clonotype: Its ends do not fully match the called genes, so a read error is possible. The rearrangement uses TRBV12-3 or TRBV12-4 and TRBJ2-1; 8 positions agree with TRBD2. This CDR3 is built from 14 residues. The CDR3 loop is CSSRARTSLVEQFF. CDR3 nucleotides: TGTTCCAGCAGAGCCAGGACTAGCCTCGTTGAGCAGTTCTTC.

This clonotype showed up just a few times. The V gene is TRBV5-6, the J gene TRBJ2-4; D remains unclear. The length of the CDR3 is 17 residues. Germline CDR1 is SGHDT and CDR2 is YYEEEE. Deletions cut 3 bases from V and 0 bases from J, with 16 bases between. The CDR3 sequence is CASSSWTLGLAKNIQYF. CDR3 DNA: TGTGCCAGCAGCTCCTGGACCCTAGGGCTAGCCAAAAACATTCAGTACTTC.

This clonotype was counted ten times or more. The chain links TRBV29-1 to TRBJ1-2, with D possibly TRBD1 on 5 matching bases. Per germline, CDR1 SQVTM and CDR2 ANQGSEA. CDR3 length equals 14 residues. The ends were cut back, 6 bases at V and 1 base at J, with 15 bases in the middle. Here the CDR3 DNA reads TGCAGCGTGGAGGGACCGCGACTTAACTATGGCTACACCTTC. Translating it yields CSVEGPRLNYGYTF.

Here the CDR3 reads CATQPRGNGNQPQHF. The CDR3 coding sequence is TGTGCCACTCAGCCCAGGGGGAACGGCAATCAGCCCCAGCATTTT. The chain carries TRBV19 and TRBJ1-5, with TRBD1 matching 7 bases. Per germline, CDR1 LNHDA and CDR2 SQIVND (reference sequence). The trim removed 10 bases at V and 2 bases at J, leaving 11 bases unmatched. This CDR3 has 15 residues.

This clonotype was counted many times. V gene TRBV11-3 combines with J gene TRBJ2-2, with 11 bases fitting TRBD2. CDR3 length: 18 amino acids. V was pared by 5 bases and J by 1 base, with 9 bases of the junction left unmatched. The V gene's germline CDR1 is SGHNT and CDR2 YENEEA. CDR3 loop: CASSQGLAETLNTGELFF. CDR3 DNA: TGTGCCAGCAGCCAGGGACTAGCGGAAACCCTGAACACCGGGGAGCTGTTTTTT.

Ten or more counts support this clonotype. J is TRBJ2-3 and V is TRBV18, with D hard to call. Trimming pared 0 bases from V and 1 base from J, leaving 5 bases between. The CDR3 spans 14 residues. Germline V gives CDR1 KGHSH, CDR2 LQKENI. The CDR3 region is CASSPPDGTDTQYF. The CDR3 region has the DNA TGTGCCAGCTCACCACCGGACGGCACAGATACGCAGTATTTT.

This clonotype was counted ten times or more. The rearrangement links TRBV7-9 to TRBJ2-3; unclear D gene. CDR3 length: 13 amino acids. Per the germline V gene, CDR1 is SEHNR and CDR2 is FQNEAQ (reference sequence). Trimming removed 8 bases at V and 1 base at J, with 10 bases between. DNA of the CDR3: TGTGCCAGCTTCGGACGGCGCACAGATACGCAGTATTTT. Protein sequence: CASFGRRTDTQYF.

At least ten counts were recorded for this clonotype. The V gene is TRBV7-9, the J gene TRBJ1-1; D call uncertain. The CDR3 consists of 12 residues. CDR1 and CDR2 (germline): SEHNR, FQNEAQ (reference sequence). Trimming removed 11 bases at V and 0 bases at J, with 10 bases between. The CDR3 coding sequence is TGTGCCGGTCAGATGATGAACACTGAAGCTTTCTTT. It is translated as CAGQMMNTEAFF.

This clonotype was counted ten times or more. The rearrangement links TRBV11-2 to TRBJ2-1, with 8 bases lining up with TRBD2. CDR3 length: 16 amino acids. Germline V gene sequence: CDR1 SGHAT, CDR2 FQNNGV. The V gene end was trimmed by 5 bases and the J gene end by 7 bases; junction bases not matched to a gene: 13. CDR3 protein: CASSHASFSGINEQFF. CDR3 in DNA: TGTGCCAGCAGCCACGCCTCCTTTAGCGGGATTAATGAGCAGTTCTTC.

This clonotype was counted many times. J is TRBJ2-5 and V is TRBV4-2; D remains ambiguous. With 0 bases removed from V and 5 bases from J, the gap between germline ends came to 13 bases. Germline CDR1 reads LGHNA; CDR2 reads YNFKEQ. The CDR3 runs to 15 residues. In DNA form, the CDR3 reads TGTGCCAGCAGCCAAGATTTGGGCGTGTGGGAGACCCAGTACTTC. Its translation is CASSQDLGVWETQYF.

The genes are TRBV14 and TRBJ2-5; unclear D gene. Trimming pared 2 bases from V and 0 bases from J, leaving 4 bases between. Germline V lookup: CDR1 SGHDN, CDR2 FVKESK. The CDR3 spans 13 residues. As DNA, the CDR3 is TGTGCCAGCAGCCAATACAACCAAGAGACCCAGTACTTC. Amino acids: CASSQYNQETQYF.

V and J are TRBV5-1 and TRBJ2-2; D not resolved. Trimming removed 0 bases from V and 4 bases from J, with 10 bases in between. This CDR3 comprises 15 residues. Germline CDR1 is SGHRS and CDR2 is YFSETQ. This chain's CDR3 is CASSLGSGLTGELFF. The CDR3 nucleotides are TGCGCCAGCAGCTTGGGGTCTGGGCTCACCGGGGAGCTGTTTTTT.

Points on this clonotype: The junction shows a germline mismatch at one end, possibly a read error. The gene calls are TRBV20-1 and TRBJ1-2; 7 bases line up with TRBD1. Germline values: CDR1 DFQATT, CDR2 SNEGSKA (reference sequence). The CDR3 spans 14 residues. The DNA of the CDR3 is TGCTGTGCTAGACAACAGGGGAACATCTATGGCTCCACCTTC. Translation: CCARQQGNIYGSTF.

This clonotype appeared many times. V usage is TRBV6-4 and J usage is TRBJ2-1; a weak D match, TRBD2 (5 bases). Germline lookup yields CDR1 MRHNA and CDR2 SNTAGT. The V and J ends lost 2 bases and 15 bases respectively, with 17 bases between them. The length of the CDR3 is 13 residues. CDR3 amino acids: CASSDSGEGRRFF. The CDR3 bases are TGTGCCAGCAGTGACAGCGGAGAAGGAAGACGGTTCTTC.

This clonotype was seen ten or more times. The V and J genes are TRBV27 and TRBJ2-7, with TRBD1 identical over 9 bases. Germline-derived CDR1 and CDR2 are MNHEY and SMNVEV (reference sequence). The V and J ends lost 5 bases and 4 bases, in that order; junction bases with no gene match: 12. There are 16 residues in the CDR3. The CDR3 nucleotides read TGTGCCAGCAGTGAGGCCTCCGGGACAGGGCTGTACGAGCAGTACTTC. Residues: CASSEASGTGLYEQYF.

The genes are TRBV12-3 or TRBV12-4 and TRBJ2-2; unclear D gene. V lost 5 bases to trimming and J lost 8 bases, with 15 bases between them. The CDR3 totals 14 residues. In DNA, the CDR3 is TGTGCCAGCAGTACCCCAAACGGCCGTGGGGAGCTGTTTTTT. The encoded protein is CASSTPNGRGELFF.

This clonotype was observed many times. The chain is built from TRBV7-2 and TRBJ2-7, with 8 bases that match TRBD1. Germline assignment: CDR1 SGHTA and CDR2 FQGNSA. V shed 5 bases, J shed 4 bases, and the junction held 7 bases outside the gene matches. This CDR3 is built from 14 residues. The CDR3 spells CASSRGQGVYEQYF. Written as DNA, the CDR3 is TGTGCCAGCAGCAGAGGACAGGGAGTTTACGAGCAGTACTTC.

V and J are TRBV3-1 and TRBJ2-1; D is unresolved. The V end lost 6 bases, the J end lost 0 bases, and 6 bases lay between the germline ends. Germline CDR1 and CDR2: LGHDT and YNNKEL (reference sequence). The CDR3 runs to 13 residues. The CDR3 loop reads CASRASSYNEQFF. CDR3 coding DNA: TGTGCCAGCAGAGCAAGCTCCTACAATGAGCAGTTCTTC.

In its sample, this clonotype was seen many times. The CDR3 region is CASSFVTLGANTEAFF. The CDR3 bases are TGTGCCAGCAGTTTTGTGACGCTCGGGGCTAACACTGAAGCTTTCTTT. This chain joins TRBV6-5 and TRBJ1-1; D may be TRBD1 (5 bases). CDR3 size: 16 residues. V shed 4 bases and J shed 2 bases, with 17 bases lying between them. Germline CDR1 reads MNHEY; CDR2 reads SVGAGI.

This clonotype occurred many times. V and J are TRBV20-1 and TRBJ1-1; D is unresolved. Germline-derived CDR1 and CDR2 are DFQATT and SNEGSKA (reference sequence). V shed 2 bases and J shed 3 bases, with 4 bases lying between them. There are 11 residues in the CDR3. DNA of the CDR3: TGCAGTGCTAGAAGGGACACTGAAGCTTTCTTT. Amino acid sequence: CSARRDTEAFF.

This clonotype is a singleton in its sample. A much larger clone lies a single base off, so this may be a read error. In this CDR3 the conserved last residue, phenylalanine or tryptophan, is missing, so a read error is likely. V and J are TRBV7-2 and TRBJ2-1; TRBD2 agrees at 8 bases. J gave up 0 bases and V 5 bases, and 3 bases lay outside the gene matches. This CDR3 spans 15 amino acids. Looked up from germline, CDR1 is SGHTA and CDR2 is FQGNSA. CDR3 region: CASSLSGISYNEQFS. The CDR3 DNA follows: TGTGCCAGCAGCCTTAGCGGGATCTCCTACAATGAGCAGTTCTCC.

This clonotype was seen at least ten times. This sequence joins TRBV28 and TRBJ2-2; perhaps TRBD1 as D (6 bases). Germline CDR1 reads MDHEN; CDR2 reads SYDVKM. This CDR3 region has 14 residues. The germline V and J ends were trimmed by 4 bases and 6 bases, with 12 bases remaining between them. The CDR3 loop is CASSYQGKAGELFF. In nucleotides, the CDR3 is TGTGCCAGCAGTTACCAGGGGAAGGCCGGGGAGCTGTTTTTT.

This clonotype was detected many times. This chain connects TRBV7-9 to TRBJ2-3; D not certain. In germline, CDR1 is SEHNR, CDR2 FQNEAQ (reference sequence). Trimming removed 1 base from V and 2 bases from J, with 4 bases in between. The CDR3 length is 13 residues. In DNA form, the CDR3 reads TGTGCCAGCAGCTTAGTGACCACAGATACGCAGTATTTT. Translating gives CASSLVTTDTQYF.

This clonotype came up many times. The chain uses TRBV27 and TRBJ2-1; D gene uncertain. This CDR3 spans 14 amino acids. V lost 10 bases and J 4 bases, leaving 17 bases between the germline ends. The germline V gene encodes CDR1 MNHEY and CDR2 SMNVEV (reference sequence). CDR3 DNA: TGTGCCACCTCTCCCACAACGGCATACAATGAGCAGTTCTTC. Its protein is CATSPTTAYNEQFF.

In its sample, this clonotype was seen many times. The chain has TRBV12-3 or TRBV12-4 and TRBJ2-7; the match to TRBD2 covers 14 bases. V dropped 5 bases and J dropped 9; count of bases not matched to a gene: 15. The CDR3 loop spans 17 amino acids. The chain's CDR3 is CASSPRAKGLAGDGQYF. The CDR3 nucleotides read TGTGCCAGCAGTCCACGTGCGAAGGGACTAGCGGGAGATGGGCAGTACTTC.

This chain links TRBV19 with TRBJ1-2, with 7 bases identical to TRBD1. Germline V gene data show CDR1 as LNHDA and CDR2 as SQIVND (reference sequence). This CDR3 has 14 amino acids. The V segment lost 4 bases and the J segment 5 bases; nucleotides outside the gene matches: 7. The CDR3 bases are TGTGCCAGTAGTACAGCCGGACAGGCTTATGGCTACACCTTC. Encoded protein: CASSTAGQAYGYTF.

Many counts were recorded for this clonotype. The chain joins TRBV3-1 to TRBJ1-1; D gene ambiguous. This CDR3 region has 13 residues. V was clipped by 4 bases and J by 2 bases, with 8 bases between them. CDR1 and CDR2 from the germline V gene are LGHDT and YNNKEL (reference sequence). CDR3 loop: CASSLAQNTEAFF. The CDR3, as DNA: TGTGCCAGCAGCCTCGCGCAAAACACTGAAGCTTTCTTT.